The sequence of this T cell receptor beta chain was determined in a study of brain T cells in children with intractable seizures. Described time point: blood from clinic visit 5 months post-surgery; TSC patient then seizure free. Only cases whose brain tissue showed the highest T cell transcript signatures were sequenced. With regard to this clone: The antigen remains unidentified.

The study, taken as a whole, reports: HCMV serostatus was not known, and viral specificity came from CDR3 similarity only.

The V and J ends lost 5 bases and 10 bases, in that order; junction bases with no gene match: 17. This CDR3 spans 16 amino acids. In germline, CDR1 is MDHEN, CDR2 SYDVKM. Generated by immunoSEQ multiplex PCR, the TCRdb table keeps only in-frame clones and is missing some. The top ten clones hold roughly 5.7% of a sample with 340,000 or so clones, roughly 93% of them seen once. The chain has TRBV28 and TRBJ1-1; 9 bases match TRBD1. This TCR came from a boy under two years old with tuberous sclerosis and intractable seizures. The source was peripheral blood, collected roughly 5 months after surgery. CDR3 residues: CASSKPPGQGSFGAFF. CDR3 coding DNA: TGTGCCAGCAGTAAGCCCCCGGGACAGGGATCTTTTGGAGCTTTCTTT.